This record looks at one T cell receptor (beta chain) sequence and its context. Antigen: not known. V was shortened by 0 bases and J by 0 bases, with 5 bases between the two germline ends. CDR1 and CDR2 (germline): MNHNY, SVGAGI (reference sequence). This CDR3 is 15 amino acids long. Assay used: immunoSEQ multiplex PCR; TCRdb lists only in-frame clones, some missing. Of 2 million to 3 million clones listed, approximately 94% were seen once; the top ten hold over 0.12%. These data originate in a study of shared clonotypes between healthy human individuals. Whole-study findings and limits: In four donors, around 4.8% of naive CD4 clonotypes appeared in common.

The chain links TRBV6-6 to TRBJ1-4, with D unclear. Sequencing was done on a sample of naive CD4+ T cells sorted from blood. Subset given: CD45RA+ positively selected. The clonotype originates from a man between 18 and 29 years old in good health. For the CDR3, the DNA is TGTGCCAGCAGTTACTCGATTTCAACTAATGAAAAACTGTTTTTT. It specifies CASSYSISTNEKLFF.